This is a list of T cell receptor beta chains from one sample in a study of blood T cell repertoires in COVID-19. Clones were sequenced by immunoSEQ multiplex PCR, and TCRdb holds only the in-frame ones, with some missing. The data contain 250,000 to 350,000 clones, around 82% of them singletons. Material for sequencing was peripheral blood. The receptors derive from a woman aged 45 to 65 with acute or convalescent COVID-19. The CDR3 runs from the conserved cysteine through the conserved F or W. D genes are given only for firm matches. Clone size is given for some rows only: seen once, a few or many times, or a class if the clone is expanded.

j_call v_call d_call clone_size cdr3_nt cdr3_aa
TRBJ2-1 TRBV29-1 - - TGCAGCTCCCTGGAGGGGTACAATGAGCAGTTCTTC CSSLEGYNEQFF
TRBJ1-5 TRBV27 - few TGTGCCAGCAGTTTACAGGGGAGAATTGGGCAGCCCCAGCATTTT CASSLQGRIGQPQHF
TRBJ1-1 TRBV2 TRBD1 - TGTGCCAGCATCCGCGACAGGGGGTACACTGAAGCTTTCTTT CASIRDRGYTEAFF
TRBJ1-6 TRBV9 TRBD1 - TGTGCCAGCAGCCCACCGGGACAGGGTTCACCCCTCCACTTT CASSPPGQGSPLHF
TRBJ2-3 TRBV29-1 - - TGCAGCGTTGTGGACTCCACAGATACGCAGTATTTT CSVVDSTDTQYF
TRBJ1-6 TRBV4-1 - few TGCGCCAGCAGCCAAGTGACAGGTTCAGGGAATTCACCCCTCCACTTT CASSQVTGSGNSPLHF
TRBJ1-1 TRBV3-1/TRBV3-2 - - TGTGCCAGCAGCCAAGATCGGGGGGACACTGAAGCTTTCTTT CASSQDRGDTEAFF
TRBJ2-3 TRBV9 - - TGTGCCAGCACCTACGGACACGCGAGCACAGATACGCAGTATTTT CASTYGHASTDTQYF
TRBJ1-4 TRBV7-2 - - TGTGCCAGCAGCTTAAACCCGGCAACTAATGAAAAACTGTTTTTT CASSLNPATNEKLFF
TRBJ1-2 TRBV5-4 - - TGTGCCAGCAGCCCCGGTTACAACTATGGCTACACCTTC CASSPGYNYGYTF
TRBJ2-1 TRBV30 - - TGTGCCTGGAGCGCGGGCCTCCCCCATGAGCAGTTCTTC CAWSAGLPHEQFF